This T cell receptor (beta chain) was identified in a study of blood T cells in healthy people across ages. Study results and caveats: Age advanced and TCR beta diversity per million T cells fell, roughly linearly.

Regarding this clonotype: Its cognate antigen is unknown.

This CDR3 is built from 13 residues. Trimming cost V 3 bases and J 6 bases, with 11 bases left between them. Total RNA extraction produced at least 5 micrograms (per sample) for the study. PCR was performed a second time for roughly 7 to 12 cycles using a sample-barcoded 5' primer and a J-beta primer mix. TCRdb re-called the 5' RACE reads through MiXCR, storing one row per CDR3 protein. The data contain hundreds of thousands of distinct CDR3 sequences, over 45% of them seen just once; the ten biggest clones take up approximately 32%. What was sequenced was blood. The V and J genes are TRBV12-3 or TRBV12-4 and TRBJ1-1; D is ambiguous. The TCR was taken from a woman in her sixties in good health. The CDR3: CASSFYHNAEAFF. The DNA for the CDR3 is TGTGCCAGCAGTTTCTATCACAACGCTGAAGCTTTCTTT.